Listed below are T cell receptor beta chains from one sample, sequenced in a study of T cell responses to AZD1222 COVID-19 vaccine. TCRdb keeps only in-frame clones here, not all; method: immunoSEQ multiplex PCR. The table lists around 110,000 clones, nearly 90% of them singletons. Source: peripheral blood, taken 28 days after the second AZD1222 dose. These receptors originate from an adult who received the AZD1222 COVID-19 vaccine. Both conserved end residues are part of each CDR3. A D gene is named only where the DNA matches it firmly. Clone size is given for some rows only: seen once, a few or many times, or a class if the clone is expanded.

clone_size j_call v_call cdr3_length d_call cdr3_nt cdr3_aa
- TRBJ1-5 TRBV10-3 13 - TGTGCCATCAGTGAGTCAGGAAGACAGCCCCAGCATTTT CAISESGRQPQHF
- TRBJ2-2 TRBV10-1 15 - TGCGCCAGCAGTGAGAGAAAGCCCGCCTTCGGGGAGCTGTTTTTT CASSERKPAFGELFF
- TRBJ1-5 TRBV12-5 15 - TGTGCTAGTGGTTTGGTAGGAAGTACCGGTCAGCCCCAGCATTTT CASGLVGSTGQPQHF
- TRBJ2-2 TRBV15 15 - TGTGCCACCAGCAGGGACGGCCCTAACACCGGGGAGCTGTTTTTT CATSRDGPNTGELFF
- TRBJ1-5 TRBV19 17 TRBD1 TGTGCCAGTAGTCCCCCCAGGGGGATCTCTAGCAATCAGCCCCAGCATTTT CASSPPRGISSNQPQHF
- TRBJ1-2 TRBV27 14 - TGTGCCAGCAGCCCCCGGACGGGATTCTATGGCTACACCTTC CASSPRTGFYGYTF
- TRBJ1-2 TRBV4-3 18 - TGCGCCAGCAGCCAAGATGTAAGGTCCGGGGCCTCCCTCTATGGCTACACCTTC CASSQDVRSGASLYGYTF
- TRBJ2-2 TRBV6-4 16 TRBD2 TGTGCCAGCAGCGTACTAGCGACCCCGAACACCGGGGAGCTGTTTTTT CASSVLATPNTGELFF
- TRBJ1-4 TRBV25-1 13 TRBD1 TGTGCCAGCAAGGGACAGGGGAACGAAAAACTGTTTTTT CASKGQGNEKLFF
few TRBJ1-1 TRBV18 17 - TGTGCCAGCTCACCAACGCACAGGGCAGGCATGAACACTGAAGCTTTCTTT CASSPTHRAGMNTEAFF
- TRBJ2-3 TRBV18 15 TRBD2 TGTGCCAGCTCAGCCTCTAGCGGGGGGCCCGATACGCAGTATTTT CASSASSGGPDTQYF
- TRBJ2-2 TRBV15 18 TRBD1 TGTGCCACCAGCAGGTCAAGGGAGAGACAGGGCGAGACCGGGGAGCTGTTTTTT CATSRSRERQGETGELFF
- TRBJ2-5 TRBV4-2 16 TRBD2 TGTGCCAGCAGCCAAGGAAACGGGGGGGCCAAAGAGACCCAGTACTTC CASSQGNGGAKETQYF
- TRBJ1-4 TRBV27 16 - TGTGCCAGCAGTTTAAGGCCGGGACGCGGTAATGAAAAACTGTTTTTT CASSLRPGRGNEKLFF
- TRBJ1-6 TRBV28 14 TRBD1 TGTGCCAGCAGACCGGGACAGGGTAGATCACCCCTCCACTTT CASRPGQGRSPLHF
- TRBJ1-3 TRBV2 19 TRBD1 TGTGCCAGCAGTGACCCCGGGCGGACAGGGCCCTTCTCTGGAAACACCATATATTTT CASSDPGRTGPFSGNTIYF
- TRBJ2-7 TRBV6-5 13 TRBD1 TGTGCCAGCAGCCAGGGACAGGGCTACGAGCAGTACTTC CASSQGQGYEQYF
- TRBJ1-5 TRBV6-2/TRBV6-3 17 TRBD1 TGTGCCAGCAGCCGTCCCGGGACAGTGGGAGGCAATCAGCCCCAGCATTTT CASSRPGTVGGNQPQHF
- TRBJ1-1 TRBV5-1 14 TRBD1 TGCGCCAGCAGATCGGGACAGGGGAACACTGAAGCTTTCTTT CASRSGQGNTEAFF
- TRBJ2-3 TRBV7-9 17 - TGTGCCAGCAGCTTAGGGTGGGGCGGGCCGGCCGGAGATACGCAGTATTTT CASSLGWGGPAGDTQYF
- TRBJ1-1 TRBV5-8 15 TRBD1 TGTGCCAGCAGCCGACAGGGGGCTGCTAACACTGAAGCTTTCTTT CASSRQGAANTEAFF
- TRBJ1-6 TRBV19 17 - TGTGCCAGTAGTCCGAGGACAGTGAGCTCCTATAATTCACCCCTCCACTTT CASSPRTVSSYNSPLHF
- TRBJ2-2 TRBV3-1/TRBV3-2 13 - TGTGCCAGCAGCTCCCGGGACACCGGGGAGCTGTTTTTT CASSSRDTGELFF
- TRBJ2-7 TRBV13 16 TRBD1 TGTGCCAGCAGCGATTACTCCGGGGGGACAGGGGACGAGCAGTACTTC CASSDYSGGTGDEQYF
- TRBJ1-5 TRBV10-2 20 - TGCGCCAGCAGTGAGTCAGGGGAGGTAGACTGGGGGAAAGGCAATCAGCCCCAGCATTTT CASSESGEVDWGKGNQPQHF
- TRBJ2-1 TRBV3-1/TRBV3-2 14 TRBD2 TGTGCCAGCAGCCGTAGCGGGGTATACAATGAGCAGTTCTTC CASSRSGVYNEQFF
- TRBJ1-2 TRBV18 16 - TGTGCCAGCTCACCAGTGGCGGTAGGAGGGGGTTATGGCTACACCTTC CASSPVAVGGGYGYTF
- TRBJ1-4 TRBV19 16 - TGTGCCAGTAGTATGGTTACGGGGGGCGACAGGGAAAAACTGTTTTTT CASSMVTGGDREKLFF
- TRBJ2-7 TRBV27 16 TRBD1 TGTGCCAGCAGTTTGCGACCGGGACAGGGGGCTTGGGAGCAGTACTTC CASSLRPGQGAWEQYF
- TRBJ2-7 TRBV7-9 15 - TGTGCCAGCAGCTTAGCCCCCGACAGCAACTACGAGCAGTACTTC CASSLAPDSNYEQYF
few TRBJ2-7 TRBV10-3 14 - TGTGCCATCAGCCTACGGTCCACCTCCTACGAGCAGTACTTC CAISLRSTSYEQYF
- TRBJ2-1 TRBV18 15 - TGTGCCAGCTCCTTCTGGGCGCAGGAGTACAATGAGCAGTTCTTC CASSFWAQEYNEQFF
- TRBJ2-2 TRBV7-2 13 - TGTGCCAGCAGCTTAGCCCGGAGGGGGGAGCTGTTTTTT CASSLARRGELFF
- TRBJ2-3 TRBV11-2 16 - TGTGCCAGCACCAACGCGCACGGCACTAGCACAGATACGCAGTATTTT CASTNAHGTSTDTQYF
- TRBJ1-5 TRBV15 15 - TGTGCCACCAGCAGAGATCGGGGAACCAATCAGCCCCAGCATTTT CATSRDRGTNQPQHF
once TRBJ1-2 TRBV7-8 18 - TGTGCCAGCAGCAAGGGGTATTTTGGGGCGGACCAGATCGCTGGCTACACCTTC CASSKGYFGADQIAGYTF
- TRBJ2-3 TRBV5-4 16 - TGTGCCAGCAGCTTGAAGGGAGCCGGCAGCACAGATACGCAGTATTTT CASSLKGAGSTDTQYF
- TRBJ2-6 TRBV9 15 - TGTGCCAGCAGCCCGCGCCTCTCTGGGGCCAACGTCCTGACTTTC CASSPRLSGANVLTF
- TRBJ1-2 TRBV19 15 - TGTGCCAGTAGTATAGTAGTTTTGGGTTTTGATGGCTACACCTTC CASSIVVLGFDGYTF
- TRBJ2-7 TRBV6-1 15 TRBD2 TGTGCCAGCAGTGAATCCACTAGCGGGGGATACGAGCAGTACTTC CASSESTSGGYEQYF
- TRBJ2-2 TRBV3-1/TRBV3-2 18 TRBD1 TGTGCCAGCAGCCAACTACGCGCAGGGGGTACGAACACCGGGGAGCTGTTTTTT CASSQLRAGGTNTGELFF
- TRBJ1-2 TRBV6-5 15 - TGTGCCAGCAGTTTACTCAGGGGAGGTAACTATGGCTACACCTTC CASSLLRGGNYGYTF
- TRBJ2-7 TRBV14 15 - TGTGCCAGCAGCCGAGGACTAGGACAGGGCCACGAGCAGTACTTC CASSRGLGQGHEQYF
once TRBJ1-1 TRBV19 16 - TGTGCCAGTAGTATAGAGTATGGGGTCAGGAGCACTGAAGCTTTCTTT CASSIEYGVRSTEAFF
- TRBJ1-2 TRBV3-1/TRBV3-2 17 TRBD1 TGTGCCAGCAGCCACAGACAGGGGGCCATTGATAACTATGGCTACACCTTC CASSHRQGAIDNYGYTF
- TRBJ2-5 TRBV6-1 16 - TGTGCCAGCAGTGAAAATGTCTACCAGAACCAAGAGACCCAGTACTTC CASSENVYQNQETQYF